These 5 T cell receptor beta chains share one sample of origin, sequenced in a study of blood T cell repertoires in COVID-19 (dated by TCRdb to 2018 to 2020). The library was generated by the immunoSEQ multiplex PCR assay. In TCRdb, the immuneACCESS table is reduced to in-frame sequences with V and J assigned. These tables do not hold every clone; where another copy was compared, an unresolved V gene accounts for under half, and the others remain unexplained. This sample holds roughly 280,000 clones; 70% to 90% were observed only once. The ten largest clones represent roughly 11% of the sample. Material: peripheral blood. These receptors were collected from a woman in her sixties or seventies with acute or convalescent COVID-19.

This chain links TRBV6-6 with TRBJ2-2, with D tentatively TRBD1 (5 bases). Germline loops: CDR1 MNHNY, CDR2 SVGAGI (reference sequence). V was shortened by 4 bases and J by 3 bases, with 9 bases between the two germline ends. The CDR3 totals 14 residues. The CDR3, as DNA: TGTGCCAGCAGTTTTACAGGCTACACCGGGGAGCTGTTTTTT. Translation gives CASSFTGYTGELFF.

The chain employs TRBV15 and TRBJ1-2, with D possibly being TRBD1 (6 bases). The CDR3 spans 14 residues. Germline V gives CDR1 LNHNV, CDR2 YYDKDF (reference sequence). V was cut by 3 bases and J by 4 bases, with 12 bases left in between. CDR3 sequence reads: CATSRDTGFYGYTF. CDR3 nucleotide sequence: TGTGCCACCAGCAGGGATACAGGGTTCTATGGCTACACCTTC.

The genes are TRBV7-9 and TRBJ2-3; 9 positions match TRBD1. The germline V gene has CDR1 SEHNR and CDR2 FQNEAQ (reference sequence). The CDR3 is 15 residues long. V trimming: 8 bases; J trimming: 3 bases; junction bases outside the gene matches: 9. The CDR3 DNA is TGTGCCAGCGGTCCCGGGACAGGGAGTACAGATACGCAGTATTTT. Its protein product is CASGPGTGSTDTQYF.

The chain combines TRBV3-1 (or the pseudogene TRBV3-2) with TRBJ2-1, with TRBD2 matching 14 bases. The CDR3 is made up of 15 amino acids. The J segment lost 7 bases and the V segment lost 4 bases, leaving 3 bases of the junction unmatched. CDR1 LGHDT and CDR2 YNNKEL come from the germline V gene (reference sequence). CDR3 region: CASSLGTSGGNEQFF. In nucleotides, the CDR3 is TGTGCCAGCAGCCTCGGGACTAGCGGGGGTAATGAGCAGTTCTTC.

Of note for this clone: The junction and the germline gene differ at one end; a read error may be behind it. V is TRBV27 and J is TRBJ2-7; TRBD2 aligns across 7 bases. The CDR3 contains 12 residues. CDR1 MNHEY and CDR2 SMNVEV come from the germline V gene (reference sequence). CDR3 DNA: TGTGCCAGCAGTTTAGGGGGGGGAGAGCGGTACTTC. It specifies CASSLGGGERYF.